This T cell receptor beta chain was found in a study of blood T cell repertoires in COVID-19. Study-level information: T cells, B-cell-depleted T cells, or PBMCs provided the cDNA or gDNA that served as material.

The junction had 7 bases not matched to a gene; V was cut back by 5 bases and J by 11 bases. There are 12 residues in the CDR3. The germline gives CDR1 SGHNT, CDR2 YENEEA. As processed by the authors: Amplifying reference gene primers gave estimates of nucleated cell counts. Using immunoSEQ multiplex PCR, the repertoire was profiled, and TCRdb retains in-frame clones only, with some absent. V, J and clone size are taken as reported in that table, and D and trimming were inferred from the DNA itself. The sample has about 140,000 clones, roughly 84% seen once. The rearrangement uses TRBV11-3 and TRBJ1-1, with TRBD1 matching 8 bases. Material for sequencing was PBMCs or T cells enriched from blood (not recorded which). The origin of this receptor is a man aged 35-49 years with acute COVID-19. In nucleotides, the CDR3 is TGTGCCAGCAGCCAGACAGGGGCCGAGGCTTTCTTT. Its translation is CASSQTGAEAFF. Full variable domain (outside the CDR3, taken from reference TRBV11-3 and TRBJ1-1): EAGVVQSPRYKIIEKKQPVAFWCNPISGHNTLYWYLQNLGQGPELLIRYENEEAVDDSQLPKDRFSAERLKGVDSTLKIQPAELGDSAVYLCASSQTGAEAFFGQGTRLTVV.